Below are 24 T cell receptor beta chains sequenced from a single sample in a study of cytomegalovirus exposure and HLA in healthy donors. Primers included in the PCR were 60 Vbeta and 13 Jbeta primers. Only in-frame clones appear in the TCRdb table, and some are missing; sequencing was by immunoSEQ multiplex PCR. This repertoire shows hundreds of thousands of clones, around 89% found once; its top ten account for roughly 1%. Sequencing was carried out using PBMCs. The receptors here all came from a woman aged 18-29 years in good health and CMV-seronegative.

This clone was seen a single time. The chain combines TRBV5-1 with TRBJ2-5, with 8 bases matching TRBD2. The trim removed 0 bases at V and 7 bases at J, leaving 8 bases unmatched. The CDR3 is 15 amino acids. Germline-derived CDR1 and CDR2 are SGHRS and YFSETQ. The chain's CDR3 is CASSLETGGLGTQYF. CDR3 coding DNA: TGCGCCAGCAGCTTGGAGACGGGGGGGCTGGGGACCCAGTACTTC.

This chain uses TRBV7-2 with TRBJ2-1; 12 bases align to TRBD2. The CDR3 loop spans 16 amino acids. With V trimmed by 4 bases and J by 4 bases, 5 bases remained unmatched. Germline V gives CDR1 SGHTA, CDR2 FQGNSA. CDR3 sequence reads: CASSSRLAGEYNEQFF. In DNA form, the CDR3 reads TGTGCCAGCAGCTCGAGACTAGCGGGGGAGTACAATGAGCAGTTCTTC. Using reference TRBV7-2 and TRBJ2-1 for the parts outside the CDR3, the full variable domain is GAGVSQSPSNKVTEKGKDVELRCDPISGHTALYWYRQSLGQGLEFLIYFQGNSAPDKSGLPSDRFSAERTGGSVSTLTIQRTQQEDSAVYLCASSSRLAGEYNEQFFGPGTRLTVL.

This chain links TRBV29-1 with TRBJ1-1; D gene unclear. Germline V gene data show CDR1 as SQVTM and CDR2 as ANQGSEA. The germline V and J ends were trimmed by 7 bases and 0 bases, with 12 bases remaining between them. CDR3 length: 13 amino acids. The CDR3 is CSASLNMNTEAFF. The CDR3 nucleotides read TGCAGCGCAAGTCTGAACATGAACACTGAAGCTTTCTTT.

This sequence joins TRBV18 and TRBJ1-1; unclear D gene. The CDR3 is made up of 15 amino acids. V gave up 5 bases and J gave up 1 base, with 14 bases separating them. The V gene's germline CDR1 is KGHSH and CDR2 LQKENI. Here the CDR3 reads CASSLGVSGNTEAFF. The CDR3 nucleotides are TGTGCCAGCTCATTAGGAGTATCGGGGAACACTGAAGCTTTCTTT. Together with reference TRBV18 and TRBJ1-1, the CDR3 gives the full variable domain: NAGVMQNPRHLVRRRGQEARLRCSPMKGHSHVYWYRQLPEEGLKFMVYLQKENIIDESGMPKERFSAEFPKEGPSILRIQQVVRGDSAAYFCASSLGVSGNTEAFFGQGTRLTVV.

The CDR3 sequence: CASSRDSYEQYF. The CDR3 coding sequence is TGTGCCAGCAGCCGCGACAGCTACGAGCAGTACTTC. The chain combines TRBV6-5 with TRBJ2-7; TRBD1 is a possible D gene (5 bases). Trimming pared 6 bases from V and 3 bases from J, leaving 9 bases between. The CDR3 totals 12 residues. Looked up from germline, CDR1 is MNHEY and CDR2 is SVGAGI.

The chain employs TRBV10-3 and TRBJ1-2; a weak D match, TRBD1 (6 bases). The CDR3 has 10 amino acids. The germline V gene has CDR1 ENHRY and CDR2 SYGVKD. Deletions cut 6 bases from V and 14 bases from J, with 13 bases between. The CDR3 loop is CAIRTGKVTF. CDR3 sequence (DNA): TGTGCCATCAGGACAGGAAAGGTTACCTTC.

J is TRBJ2-1 and V is TRBV27; D call uncertain. Looked up from germline, CDR1 is MNHEY and CDR2 is SMNVEV (reference sequence). There are 15 residues in the CDR3. Between the trimmed V and J ends, which lost 5 bases and 7 bases, there was a span of 18 bases. The DNA for the CDR3 is TGTGCCAGCAGTCCTATACCATATAACGTTAATGAGCAGTTCTTC. Its translation is CASSPIPYNVNEQFF.

This sequence joins TRBV5-1 and TRBJ1-1, with a tentative D call TRBD1 (5 bases). CDR1 and CDR2 (germline): SGHRS, YFSETQ. This CDR3 region has 14 residues. V was cut by 3 bases and J by 0 bases, with 9 bases left in between. CDR3 residues: CASSYRFMNTEAFF. Written as DNA, the CDR3 is TGCGCCAGCAGCTACAGGTTCATGAACACTGAAGCTTTCTTT.

V is TRBV9 and J is TRBJ1-1, with 12 positions matching TRBD1. The V gene end was trimmed by 1 base and the J gene end by 7 bases; junction bases not matched to a gene: 2. CDR3 length: 14 amino acids. Germline V gives CDR1 SGDLS, CDR2 YYNGEE. CDR3 sequence reads: CASSVRDRGREAFF. The CDR3 nucleotides are TGTGCCAGCAGCGTACGGGACAGGGGGCGTGAAGCTTTCTTT.

This clone was observed once. V and J are TRBV6-1 and TRBJ2-7; D is perhaps TRBD1 (6 bases). V dropped 6 bases and J dropped 6 bases, with 18 bases sitting between them. The germline CDR1 and CDR2 sequences are MNHNS and SASEGT. This CDR3 comprises 14 residues. CDR3 sequence reads: CASRKGEPLREQYF. The CDR3 nucleotides read TGTGCCAGCAGGAAGGGGGAACCGTTACGCGAGCAGTACTTC.

The rearrangement links TRBV5-5 to TRBJ1-2; D is unresolved. The CDR3 totals 13 residues. Trimming took off 4 bases at V and 8 bases at J, with 15 bases between the two ends. In germline, CDR1 is SGHKS, CDR2 YYEKEE (reference sequence). This chain's CDR3 is CASSPGAQKGYTF. The CDR3 coding sequence is TGTGCCAGCAGCCCGGGTGCGCAGAAGGGCTACACCTTC.

The chain has TRBV10-3 and TRBJ2-7; TRBD1 agrees at 10 bases. Germline V gives CDR1 ENHRY, CDR2 SYGVKD. The V gene end was trimmed by 4 bases and the J gene end by 0 bases; junction bases not matched to a gene: 0. There are 14 residues in the CDR3. CDR3 loop: CAISGTGGSYEQYF. The CDR3 coding sequence is TGTGCCATCAGTGGGACAGGGGGCTCCTACGAGCAGTACTTC.

The V call is TRBV4-3, the J call TRBJ2-7; possible D gene TRBD1, 5 bases. Trimming took off 0 bases at V and 1 base at J, with 10 bases between the two ends. Germline CDR1 and CDR2: LGHNA and YSLEER. This CDR3 spans 15 amino acids. CDR3 nucleotide sequence: TGCGCCAGCAGCCAAGATCGGACAAAATCCTACGAGCAGTACTTC. It is translated as CASSQDRTKSYEQYF.

The J gene is TRBJ2-7, the V gene TRBV7-2, with 12 positions matching TRBD2. Losses at the gene ends were 5 bases for V and 0 bases for J; bases not matched to a gene: 5. The germline gives CDR1 SGHTA, CDR2 FQGNSA. The length of the CDR3 is 16 residues. This chain's CDR3 is CASSPTSGGISYEQYF. The CDR3 DNA is TGTGCCAGCAGCCCGACTAGCGGGGGTATCTCCTACGAGCAGTACTTC.

The chain links TRBV18 to TRBJ1-5; no firm D call. The ends were cut back, 2 bases at V and 0 bases at J, with 8 bases in the middle. CDR1 KGHSH and CDR2 LQKENI come from the germline V gene. The CDR3 is 15 amino acids. The DNA of the CDR3 is TGTGCCAGCTCACCAGAAGCGAATAGCAATCAGCCCCAGCATTTT. This encodes CASSPEANSNQPQHF.

The V and J genes are TRBV7-2 and TRBJ1-1; the D gene is possibly TRBD1 (6 bases). Trimming shortened V by 5 bases and J by 1 base, and 11 bases separated the two germline ends. The CDR3 totals 14 residues. CDR1 is SGHTA, CDR2 FQGNSA, per germline. In DNA form, the CDR3 reads TGTGCCAGCAGCCCAATGGGACAGAACACTGAAGCTTTCTTT. Its protein is CASSPMGQNTEAFF.

V and J are TRBV28 and TRBJ1-1; 7 nucleotides align to TRBD1. The CDR3 is made up of 14 amino acids. Germline V gene data show CDR1 as MDHEN and CDR2 as SYDVKM. The junction had 8 bases not matched to a gene; V was cut back by 5 bases and J by 5 bases. The CDR3 reads CASSLRGPRTEAFF. The CDR3 bases are TGTGCCAGCAGTCTTAGGGGGCCCAGAACTGAAGCTTTCTTT.

The chain employs TRBV4-1 and TRBJ2-2, with D maybe TRBD2 (6 bases). Germline assignment: CDR1 MGHRA and CDR2 YSYEKL. The V gene lost 1 base and the J gene lost 2 bases, with 14 bases spanning the gap. The CDR3 spans 17 residues. The CDR3 DNA sequence: TGCGCCAGCAGCCAAGGGTTGGGACTTCCTAACACCGGGGAGCTGTTTTTT. The encoded protein is CASSQGLGLPNTGELFF.

The chain combines TRBV11-2 with TRBJ2-6; weak D call: TRBD2 (6 bases). Trimming removed 2 bases at V and 2 bases at J, with 19 bases between. The CDR3 length is 19 residues. CDR1 SGHAT and CDR2 FQNNGV come from the germline V gene. DNA of the CDR3: TGTGCCAGCAGCTTAACCGCAATAGCGGCAAGGACTGGGGCCAACGTCCTGACTTTC. The encoded protein is CASSLTAIAARTGANVLTF. The full variable domain, rest sourced from reference TRBV11-2 and TRBJ2-6, is EAGVAQSPRYKIIEKRQSVAFWCNPISGHATLYWYQQILGQGPKLLIQFQNNGVVDDSQLPKDRFSAERLKGVDSTLKIQPAKLEDSAVYLCASSLTAIAARTGANVLTFGAGSRLTVL.

This clone was recorded a few times. The rearrangement joins TRBV6-5 to TRBJ1-1; D is perhaps TRBD1 (5 bases). V was cut by 6 bases and J by 2 bases, with 10 bases left in between. The CDR3 contains 13 residues. Germline-derived CDR1 and CDR2 are MNHEY and SVGAGI. The CDR3 protein is CASRGRDNTEAFF. CDR3 sequence (DNA): TGTGCCAGCAGAGGGAGGGACAACACTGAAGCTTTCTTT.

The chain carries TRBV11-2 and TRBJ2-1; 15 positions agree with TRBD2. This CDR3 region has 17 residues. V gave up 5 bases and J gave up 4 bases; unmatched junction bases: 6. Germline V gives CDR1 SGHAT, CDR2 FQNNGV. The CDR3 sequence is CASSTGLAGGLYNEQFF. The CDR3 DNA follows: TGTGCCAGCAGCACGGGACTAGCGGGGGGACTTTACAATGAGCAGTTCTTC.

The V call is TRBV6-5, the J call TRBJ1-2, with TRBD1 as a possible D gene (5 bases). The ends were cut back, 9 bases at V and 0 bases at J, with 17 bases in the middle. The CDR3 spans 15 residues. The germline V gene encodes CDR1 MNHEY and CDR2 SVGAGI. The CDR3 nucleotides are TGTGCCAGTAGAAAGACTCAGGGATCTAACTATGGCTACACCTTC. This encodes CASRKTQGSNYGYTF.

The V and J genes are TRBV9 and TRBJ2-3; 12 bases are a match to TRBD2. Germline values: CDR1 SGDLS, CDR2 YYNGEE. J gave up 5 bases and V 0 bases, and 1 base lay outside the gene matches. The CDR3 loop spans 15 amino acids. The DNA for the CDR3 is TGTGCCAGCAGCGTAGAGGGACTAGCGGGAGATACGCAGTATTTT. Protein: CASSVEGLAGDTQYF.

The rearrangement uses TRBV25-1 and TRBJ2-2; TRBD1 matches 7 bases. With 3 bases clipped from V and 1 base from J, the junction kept 5 bases outside the gene matches. Per germline, CDR1 MGHDK and CDR2 SYGVNS. The CDR3 extends over 16 amino acids. Here the CDR3 DNA reads TGTGCCAGCAGTGATCTAGGGGGCGAGAACACCGGGGAGCTGTTTTTT. Protein: CASSDLGGENTGELFF.